This T cell receptor beta chain was obtained from a study of T-cell memory formation after mild COVID-19 (dated by TCRdb to 2020 to 2023). Looking at the study overall: Most TCR sequence clusters were specific to one of the two donors. Longitudinal TCRalpha and TCRbeta repertoire sequencing tracked T-cell clones expanding and contracting after mild COVID-19 in a couple of donors. The cohort comprised two young, previously healthy adult volunteers, one female and one male. Study-wide conclusions, independent of this receptor: Only a couple of mild cases were covered by the study, and larger cohorts that include severe cases with pre-infection samples were considered necessary. From day 15 to 85, contracting clones showed balanced CD4/CD8 phenotypes, whereas a second wave of clones that expanded from day 15 to 37 leaned towards CD4+. Contracting CD4+ clones turned up mainly in the CM and EM memory subsets, whereas EMRA was where CD8+ clones were enriched. Some responding clones were found in pre-infection memory, which suggests that pre-existing cross-reactive memory T cells took part in the SARS-CoV-2 response. SARS-CoV-2 specificity of the second-wave clones peaking on day 37 was not confirmed.

Trimming takes 3 bases from V and 0 bases from J, and the germline ends sit 16 bases apart. CDR1 and CDR2 are drawn from the germline V gene: SGHDT, YYEEEE. The CDR3 starts with the cysteine, ends with the phenylalanine, and has 17 residues. Only the CDR3 portion is preserved as DNA: 51 bases, with reading frame beginning at the first base. Ficoll-Paque density gradient centrifugation was the method used to isolate PBMCs. Instrument used: Illumina NovaSeq 6000. TCRalpha and TCRbeta cDNA libraries were constructed by 5'RACE with constant-segment primers, with sample barcodes and unique molecular identifiers being introduced. Trizol reagent was used to extract RNA from every sample. Library amplification was performed in two PCR steps, and a second sample barcode and Illumina TruSeq adapters were introduced in the second step. Libraries were sequenced on an Illumina NovaSeq with 2 x 150 bp paired-end reads. In the authors' own workflow: Demultiplexing of reads and collapsing into UMI-guided consensus sequences were performed with migec v1.2.7. Using mixcr v2.1.11, UMI consensuses were aligned to TRA and TRB V and J templates and then assembled into clonotypes. Expanded or contracted clonotypes were those called significant by both edgeR and NoisET, with noise models trained on biological replicates. For edgeR calls, the thresholds were a false discovery rate-adjusted p below 0.01 and a log2 fold-change of 1. As an exploratory analysis of dynamics, PCA with hierarchical clustering was applied to max-normalized trajectories of the 1000 most abundant clonotypes. Each responding clone was given a CD4 or CD8 phenotype based on the CD4+ and CD8+ repertoires, which had been sequenced separately. The public reads were run again by TCRdb, first through fastp at Q25 and then through MiXCR, and only productive beta chains were kept. Merged by CDR3 protein, the rows form single entries marked with the most common genes and DNA. TCRdb, not the original authors, processed these V and J calls. For this sample there are about 430,000 distinct CDR3 sequences; more than 15% appear just once. 20% to 25% of the sample is in the top ten clones.

The table lists this clonotype with many counts. Its recognized antigen is unknown. No clone much larger than this one lies a single base away; base qualities are absent. The sequence came from a man aged 18 to 29 who had mild COVID-19 (a few samples of this study predate the infection). The sample titles of this study are shuffled in the database, so cell type and time point are left out; the donor was told from shared clones. The sequence is built from TRBV5-6 and TRBJ2-1; the D segment cannot be called with confidence. The sequenced material came from PBMCs or a T cell subset sorted from them (not recorded which). The DNA sequence is as follows: TGTGCCAGCAGCTGGCTTAAGGGCGGCAGCTCCTACAATGAGCAGTTCTTC. Translation gives CASSWLKGGSSYNEQFF.